The 14 T cell receptor beta chains given below trace back to one sample, sequenced in a study of siplizumab effects on memory and regulatory T cells. Repertoires were generated with immunoSEQ multiplex PCR, while TCRdb's copy carries only in-frame clones and drops some. The sample shows more than 75,000 clones, over 85% of them seen only once. The sequenced sample was CD8+ T cells sorted from blood. Receptors originate from a human donor in good health.

The CDR3 is CASSPRDRVQPQHF. The DNA of the CDR3 is TGCGCCAGCAGCCCAAGGGACAGGGTTCAGCCCCAGCATTTT. This chain links TRBV4-1 with TRBJ1-5; 9 bases agree with TRBD1. CDR1 is MGHRA and CDR2 is YSYEKL in the germline V gene. This CDR3 spans 14 amino acids. The ends lost 4 bases at V and 6 bases at J; junction bases unmatched: 4.

The DNA of the CDR3 is TGTGCCATCAGTTCTCCGGACAGGGGGCACGGCTACACCTTC. It specifies CAISSPDRGHGYTF. The V gene is TRBV10-3, the J gene TRBJ1-2, with 11 bases fitting TRBD1. V gave up 5 bases and J gave up 8 bases; unmatched junction bases: 7. Germline V gives CDR1 ENHRY, CDR2 SYGVKD. The CDR3 sequence is 14 residues long.

The chain recombines TRBV30 with TRBJ2-1; 10 bases are shared with TRBD2. Trimming at V came to 1 base and at J to 7 bases, leaving 4 bases not matched to a gene. Per the germline V gene, CDR1 is GTSNPN and CDR2 is SVGIG (reference sequence). The CDR3 covers 14 residues. In DNA, the CDR3 is TGTGCCTGGAGTGGGCTAGCGGGGGTTAATGAGCAGTTCTTC. This encodes CAWSGLAGVNEQFF. Variable domain in full (rest from reference TRBV30 and TRBJ2-1): SQTIHQWPATLVQPVGSPLSLECTVEGTSNPNLYWYRQAAGRGLQLLFYSVGIGQISSEVPQNLSASRPQDRQFILSSKKLLLSDSGFYLCAWSGLAGVNEQFFGPGTRLTVL.

The V and J genes are TRBV5-1 and TRBJ2-5; TRBD1 matches 7 bases. CDR3 length: 14 residues. Germline lookup yields CDR1 SGHRS and CDR2 YFSETQ. V lost 5 bases and J lost 0; bases outside the gene matches: 4. In DNA, the CDR3 is TGCGCCAGCAGGACCGACAGGGACCAAGAGACCCAGTACTTC. Protein: CASRTDRDQETQYF.

For the CDR3, the DNA is TGCGCCAGCAGCCTCAAAAGACAGGGACCGTACAATGAGCAGTTCTTC. Translation: CASSLKRQGPYNEQFF. The rearrangement uses TRBV4-1 and TRBJ2-1; 7 bases are a match to TRBD1. Trimming cost V 4 bases and J 4 bases; bases outside gene matches: 10. This CDR3 spans 16 amino acids. CDR1 and CDR2 (germline): MGHRA, YSYEKL.

V is TRBV27 and J is TRBJ2-5; D might be TRBD1 (5 bases). Trimming took 6 bases from V and 3 from J, leaving 11 bases between them. CDR3 length equals 13 residues. CDR1 and CDR2 (germline): MNHEY, SMNVEV (reference sequence). The CDR3 is CASSSQGEETQYF. CDR3 sequence (DNA): TGTGCCAGCAGCTCGCAGGGTGAAGAGACCCAGTACTTC.

The count of this clone is one. V is TRBV10-3 and J is TRBJ2-1, with unresolved D. Trimming pared 0 bases from V and 4 bases from J, leaving 7 bases between. This CDR3 is 14 amino acids long. Germline values: CDR1 ENHRY, CDR2 SYGVKD. CDR3 sequence reads: CAISESGLYNEQFF. The CDR3 nucleotides read TGTGCCATCAGTGAGTCGGGCCTTTACAATGAGCAGTTCTTC.

This rearrangement joins TRBV7-8 to TRBJ2-7; D is unclear. V was shortened by 6 bases and J by 6 bases, with 12 bases between the two germline ends. CDR1 is SGHVS and CDR2 is FQNEAQ in the germline V gene. The CDR3 covers 12 residues. This chain's CDR3 is CASREGLSEQYF. In DNA, the CDR3 is TGTGCCAGCAGAGAAGGCCTCAGCGAGCAGTACTTC.

This chain connects TRBV25-1 to TRBJ1-1; D ambiguous. The CDR3 totals 15 residues. Germline loops: CDR1 MGHDK, CDR2 SYGVNS. The V end lost 7 bases, the J end lost 2 bases, and 17 bases lay between the germline ends. In DNA, the CDR3 is TGTGCCAGCAAAGAGGACGGTCGGATTAACACTGAAGCTTTCTTT. Protein sequence: CASKEDGRINTEAFF. The variable domain in full, with the rest retrieved from reference TRBV25-1 and TRBJ1-1, is EADIYQTPRYLVIGTGKKITLECSQTMGHDKMYWYQQDPGMELHLIHYSYGVNSTEKGDLSSESTVSRIRTEHFPLTLESARPSHTSQYLCASKEDGRINTEAFFGQGTRLTVV.

Concerning this clone itself: Sequence at one end of the junction differs from germline and may be a read error. The genes are TRBV27 and TRBJ1-1; 7 nucleotides match TRBD1. The germline gives CDR1 MNHEY, CDR2 SMNVEV (reference sequence). This CDR3 contains 13 residues. CDR3 sequence reads: CASSFTGATEAFF. CDR3 sequence (DNA): TGTGCCAGTAGTTTCACAGGGGCAACTGAAGCTTTCTTT.

The gene calls are TRBV11-2 and TRBJ2-7, with 9 bases identical to TRBD1. Trimming at V came to 5 bases and at J to 4 bases, leaving 12 bases not matched to a gene. Germline-derived CDR1 and CDR2 are SGHAT and FQNNGV. The CDR3 spans 16 residues. CDR3 protein: CASSGPRDRVSYEQYF. The CDR3 nucleotides are TGTGCCAGCAGCGGGCCCCGGGACAGGGTATCATACGAGCAGTACTTC.

V is TRBV9 and J is TRBJ2-7; a weak D match, TRBD2 (5 bases). V was cut by 0 bases and J by 3 bases, with 7 bases left in between. CDR1 is SGDLS and CDR2 is YYNGEE in the germline V gene. This CDR3 region has 13 residues. The CDR3 DNA reads as TGTGCCAGCAGCGTAGACGGAGGCTACGAGCAGTACTTC. Residues: CASSVDGGYEQYF.

This clone has a single count. The chain carries TRBV4-3 and TRBJ2-7; no clear D gene. V lost 0 bases and J 1 base, leaving 7 bases between the germline ends. The CDR3 covers 14 residues. Per germline, CDR1 LGHNA and CDR2 YSLEER. The CDR3 DNA sequence: TGCGCCAGCAGCCAAGATGGCAGATCCTACGAGCAGTACTTC. As protein: CASSQDGRSYEQYF.

A single count supports this clone. The chain is built from TRBV29-1 and TRBJ2-7; possibly TRBD1 or TRBD2 for D (5 bases each). The CDR3 is 13 residues long. The V end was cut by 4 bases, the J end by 2 bases, with 12 bases between. In germline, CDR1 is SQVTM, CDR2 ANQGSEA. The DNA of the CDR3 is TGCAGCGTTGGTACGAGGGGTCCCTACGAGCAGTACTTC. Encoded protein: CSVGTRGPYEQYF.